The rows below give T cell receptor beta chains drawn from one sample of a study of T cell changes during pregnancy in multiple sclerosis. Assay: immunoSEQ multiplex PCR; the TCRdb copy retains only in-frame clones and omits some. The data hold tens of thousands of clones, with about 93% observed a single time. Material: CD8+ T cells from peripheral blood mononuclear cells, obtained in the second trimester of pregnancy. Receptors were obtained from a female donor with multiple sclerosis, enrolled in a pregnancy study. CDR3s leave out the opening cysteine and the closing phenylalanine or tryptophan. Fields, in order: J gene, V gene, CDR3 protein.

TRBJ2-7	TRBV4-1	ASSQGGGPTYEQY
TRBJ1-2	TRBV29-1	SATTPNYGYT
TRBJ2-4	TRBV5-4	ASSLVGTADFY
TRBJ2-3	TRBV6-4	ASSDRGTDTQY
TRBJ2-7	TRBV6-1	ASSPGTGPYEQY
TRBJ2-1	TRBV6-1	AHEGLAFNEQF
TRBJ2-1	TRBV29-1	SVGGDSLKRTYNEQF
TRBJ1-1	TRBV4-3	ASSQVTRTEAF
TRBJ2-7	TRBV11-2	ASTFGSSYEQY
TRBJ2-7	TRBV28	ASSSTLAGAPYEQY
TRBJ2-7	TRBV13	ASSTLVFEQY
TRBJ1-5	TRBV7-2	ASSLDRGRYQPQH
TRBJ1-2	TRBV2	ATLRDREGGSLGYT
TRBJ2-5	TRBV6-1	ASTQGPQETQY
TRBJ1-5	TRBV19	ASSWAGYSNQPQH
TRBJ2-2	TRBV30	AWTIKAGATGELF
TRBJ2-7	TRBV5-1	ASSELGWHSYEQY
TRBJ2-7	TRBV5-4	ASSSQVSEQY
TRBJ2-6	TRBV14	ASSQGLAGGPHSGANVLT
TRBJ2-3	TRBV4-3	ASSQEGPAGAPDTQY
TRBJ2-7	TRBV14	ASSPGLASGEQY
TRBJ2-2	TRBV7-9	ASSSPGQGSTGELF
TRBJ2-3	TRBV6-1	ASSEAVRGADTQY